The 27 T cell receptor beta chains below come from one sample, sequenced in a study of blood T cell repertoires in COVID-19 (TCRdb year 2020). Preparation of the library involved the immunoSEQ multiplex PCR assay. TCRdb stores this immuneACCESS table with in-frame sequences only. Part of the clones is absent; in the studies checked, under half of the shortfall reflects unresolved V genes, and no reason is known for the rest. For this sample the table gives roughly 330,000 clones, of which just over 85% were detected only once. The top ten clonotypes cover about 10% of the sample. Material for sequencing was PBMCs or T cells enriched from blood (not recorded which). These receptors were collected from a woman under 30 who had recovered from COVID-19.

The rearrangement uses TRBV28 and TRBJ2-7; 10 nucleotides agree with TRBD1. CDR1 is MDHEN, CDR2 SYDVKM, per germline. V lost 5 bases to trimming and J lost 1 base; unmatched junction nucleotides: 5. This CDR3 contains 15 residues. Written as DNA, the CDR3 is TGTGCCAGCAGTCGACAGGGGGCTTCATCCTACGAGCAGTACTTC. Translating gives CASSRQGASSYEQYF.

This chain links TRBV25-1 with TRBJ1-2; 7 nucleotides align to TRBD1. Unmatched junction bases numbered 12, after V lost 6 bases and J lost 5 bases. The CDR3 consists of 15 residues. Germline lookup yields CDR1 MGHDK and CDR2 SYGVNS. DNA of the CDR3: TGTGCCAGCAGCCCCCGTTTTGGGACAGCTTATGGCTACACCTTC. Encoded protein: CASSPRFGTAYGYTF.

The chain combines TRBV6-1 with TRBJ1-1, with TRBD1 matching over 7 bases. Looked up from germline, CDR1 is MNHNS and CDR2 is SASEGT. The CDR3 extends over 17 amino acids. Losses at the gene ends were 0 bases for V and 4 bases for J; bases not matched to a gene: 11. The CDR3 DNA reads as TGTGCCAGCAGTGAAGCGACAGGGACTCGGTGGAGCACTGAAGCTTTCTTT. Translation: CASSEATGTRWSTEAFF.

The chain links TRBV5-6 to TRBJ2-3; TRBD2 agrees at 7 bases. The trim removed 1 base at V and 2 bases at J, leaving 4 bases unmatched. The CDR3 covers 15 residues. CDR1 is SGHDT and CDR2 is YYEEEE in the germline V gene. CDR3 sequence: CASSLLAGVTDTQYF. The CDR3, as DNA: TGTGCCAGCAGCTTGCTCGCGGGGGTCACAGATACGCAGTATTTT.

The CDR3: CSANLIRTSGRNPNEQFF. CDR3 nucleotide sequence: TGCAGCGCTAACCTTATACGGACTAGCGGGAGAAATCCCAATGAGCAGTTCTTC. The chain couples TRBV29-1 to TRBJ2-1; 13 nucleotides align to TRBD2. Germline values: CDR1 SQVTM, CDR2 ANQGSEA. The CDR3 is 18 residues long. The V gene end was trimmed by 7 bases and the J gene end by 6 bases; junction bases not matched to a gene: 18.

The chain links TRBV24-1 to TRBJ2-2; TRBD2 aligns across 7 bases. The V and J ends lost 6 bases and 1 base, in that order; junction bases with no gene match: 7. The CDR3 covers 16 residues. The germline V gene encodes CDR1 KGHDR and CDR2 SFDVKD. CDR3 in DNA: TGTGCCACCAGTCCATTCGGGACTAAGAACACCGGGGAGCTGTTTTTT. This translates into CATSPFGTKNTGELFF.

This chain links TRBV15 with TRBJ1-4, with unresolved D. The CDR3 covers 15 residues. Germline V gives CDR1 LNHNV, CDR2 YYDKDF (reference sequence). The ends were cut back, 6 bases at V and 0 bases at J, with 11 bases in the middle. This chain's CDR3 is CATRSGRTTNEKLFF. CDR3 nucleotides: TGTGCCACCAGGAGCGGCAGAACAACTAATGAAAAACTGTTTTTT.

CDR3 nucleotide sequence: TGTGCCAGCAGTGAAGCGACAGCCAATCAGCCCCAGCATTTT. Its protein product is CASSEATANQPQHF. The chain carries TRBV2 and TRBJ1-5, with TRBD1 as a possible D gene (5 bases). The CDR3 is 14 amino acids. Looked up from germline, CDR1 is SNHLY and CDR2 is FYNNEI. The V gene lost 0 bases and the J gene lost 3 bases, with 6 bases spanning the gap. The whole variable domain, filled in from reference TRBV2 and TRBJ1-5, reads EPEVTQTPSHQVTQMGQEVILRCVPISNHLYFYWYRQILGQKVEFLVSFYNNEISEKSEIFDDQFSVERPDGSNFTLKIRSTKLEDSAMYFCASSEATANQPQHFGDGTRLSIL.

The chain links TRBV18 to TRBJ1-2, with TRBD1 identical over 8 bases. This CDR3 has 14 residues. J lost 0 bases, V lost 5 bases, and 2 bases had no gene match. Per the germline V gene, CDR1 is KGHSH and CDR2 is LQKENI. CDR3 DNA sequence: TGTGCCAGCTCATCGGACAGGGCTAACTATGGCTACACCTTC. Protein: CASSSDRANYGYTF.

The CDR3 bases are TGTGCCAGCTCGTCAGGGGGGCTACCTCCAGAGACCCAGTACTTC. As protein: CASSSGGLPPETQYF. J is TRBJ2-5 and V is TRBV28; D perhaps matches TRBD1 (7 bases). V shed 8 bases and J shed 4 bases, with 20 bases lying between them. The CDR3 length is 15 residues. From germline, CDR1 is MDHEN and CDR2 SYDVKM. Using reference TRBV28 and TRBJ2-5 for the parts outside the CDR3, the full variable domain is DVKVTQSSRYLVKRTGEKVFLECVQDMDHENMFWYRQDPGLGLRLIYFSYDVKMKEKGDIPEGYSVSREKKERFSLILESASTNQTSMYLCASSSGGLPPETQYFGPGTRLLVL.

The V and J genes are TRBV19 and TRBJ2-5; 12 nucleotides match TRBD2. Germline V gene data show CDR1 as LNHDA and CDR2 as SQIVND (reference sequence). V lost 5 bases, J lost 10 bases, and 2 bases stayed unmatched. The length of the CDR3 is 12 residues. CDR3 loop: CASSASGGDQYF. The CDR3 DNA follows: TGTGCCAGTAGTGCTAGCGGGGGGGACCAGTACTTC.

The chain links TRBV7-9 to TRBJ2-1; 14 bases agree with TRBD2. The length of the CDR3 is 15 residues. Trimming at V came to 5 bases and at J to 7 bases, leaving 4 bases not matched to a gene. In germline, CDR1 is SEHNR, CDR2 FQNEAQ (reference sequence). As DNA, the CDR3 is TGTGCCAGCAGCGAGACTAGCGGGAGGGTAAATGAGCAGTTCTTC. This codes for CASSETSGRVNEQFF.

J is TRBJ2-1 and V is TRBV24-1, with D perhaps matching TRBD2 (6 bases). Deletions cut 6 bases from V and 4 bases from J, with 9 bases between. The CDR3 extends over 13 amino acids. Looked up from germline, CDR1 is KGHDR and CDR2 is SFDVKD. The CDR3 DNA sequence: TGTGCCACCAGTCGGGAGAAATACAATGAGCAGTTCTTC. Its protein is CATSREKYNEQFF.

The chain employs TRBV18 and TRBJ2-2; 7 nucleotides match TRBD1. Germline CDR1 reads KGHSH; CDR2 reads LQKENI. This CDR3 comprises 17 residues. V lost 1 base and J lost 7; bases outside the gene matches: 12. The CDR3 region has the DNA TGTGCCAGCTCACCACTGAATATATTACAGGGGCACGGGGAGCTGTTTTTT. Its translation: CASSPLNILQGHGELFF.

The V and J genes are TRBV10-3 and TRBJ1-3; 8 positions agree with TRBD1. CDR3 length: 12 residues. The ends lost 10 bases at V and 12 bases at J; junction bases unmatched: 11. In germline, CDR1 is ENHRY, CDR2 SYGVKD. This chain's CDR3 is CATSRTGKLIYF. The CDR3 DNA is TGTGCCACCTCGCGGACAGGGAAACTCATATATTTT.

The rearrangement joins TRBV27 to TRBJ1-6, with a tentative D call TRBD1 (5 bases). Trimming removed 3 bases at V and 7 bases at J, with 10 bases between. The CDR3 spans 14 residues. The germline V gene encodes CDR1 MNHEY and CDR2 SMNVEV (reference sequence). This CDR3 reads CASSLGGGNSPLHF. The CDR3 DNA follows: TGTGCCAGCAGTTTGGGGGGTGGGAATTCACCCCTCCACTTT.

This chain uses TRBV10-3 with TRBJ1-1; TRBD1 aligns across 7 bases. V gave up 8 bases and J gave up 1 base; unmatched junction bases: 4. Germline loops: CDR1 ENHRY, CDR2 SYGVKD. This CDR3 contains 13 residues. In nucleotides, the CDR3 is TGTGCCATCGGAGGGGGCAAGAACACTGAAGCTTTCTTT. It encodes CAIGGGKNTEAFF.

The chain links TRBV7-2 to TRBJ2-3; D gene unclear. With 0 bases removed from V and 0 bases from J, the gap between germline ends came to 4 bases. Germline assignment: CDR1 SGHTA and CDR2 FQGNSA. CDR3 length equals 14 residues. The CDR3 DNA is TGTGCCAGCAGCTTAGCTACTAGCACAGATACGCAGTATTTT. The encoded protein is CASSLATSTDTQYF.

This clone was found once. This rearrangement joins TRBV19 to TRBJ2-7, with D tentatively TRBD2 (6 bases). The CDR3 is made up of 16 amino acids. Germline V gene sequence: CDR1 LNHDA, CDR2 SQIVND (reference sequence). Trimming removed 5 bases from V and 5 bases from J, with 22 bases in between. CDR3: CASSGGPETRVDEQYF. CDR3 DNA: TGTGCCAGTAGTGGGGGACCCGAGACTAGGGTCGACGAGCAGTACTTC.

This rearrangement joins TRBV19 to TRBJ1-2; no clear D gene. The CDR3 loop spans 13 amino acids. Looked up from germline, CDR1 is LNHDA and CDR2 is SQIVND (reference sequence). Deletions cut 3 bases from V and 8 bases from J, with 13 bases between. CDR3 protein: CASSIYYGEGYTF. The CDR3 DNA follows: TGTGCCAGTAGTATTTATTACGGGGAAGGCTACACCTTC.

The V and J genes are TRBV7-9 and TRBJ1-3; D call uncertain. This CDR3 spans 13 amino acids. Trimming shortened V by 8 bases and J by 2 bases, and 10 bases separated the two germline ends. Germline-derived CDR1 and CDR2 are SEHNR and FQNEAQ (reference sequence). CDR3 sequence (DNA): TGTGCCAGCTGGGAGGGAGCTGGAAACACCATATATTTT. This sequence encodes CASWEGAGNTIYF.

The rearrangement links TRBV7-9 to TRBJ1-1; possibly TRBD1 for D (6 bases). Per germline, CDR1 SEHNR and CDR2 FQNEAQ (reference sequence). The ends were cut back, 5 bases at V and 1 base at J, with 11 bases in the middle. The CDR3 covers 14 residues. CDR3 sequence: CASSAARGNTEAFF. The CDR3 coding sequence is TGTGCCAGCAGCGCGGCCAGGGGGAACACTGAAGCTTTCTTT.

The chain combines TRBV5-1 with TRBJ2-5, with 8 bases that match TRBD1. The CDR3 is made up of 15 amino acids. Germline V gene sequence: CDR1 SGHRS, CDR2 YFSETQ. With V trimmed by 2 bases and J by 2 bases, 5 bases remained unmatched. DNA for the CDR3: TGCGCCAGCAGCTTACTACAGGGGGGACAAGAGACCCAGTACTTC. As protein: CASSLLQGGQETQYF.

The gene calls are TRBV6-4 and TRBJ1-3; D remains unclear. Per the germline V gene, CDR1 is MRHNA and CDR2 is SNTAGT. This CDR3 is built from 14 residues. V lost 7 bases and J 6 bases, leaving 16 bases between the germline ends. The CDR3 sequence: CASKDWTLENTIYF. Here the CDR3 DNA reads TGTGCCAGCAAAGACTGGACTCTAGAAAACACCATATATTTT.

The rearrangement links TRBV28 to TRBJ2-7; a possible D gene is TRBD1 (5 bases). The CDR3 contains 14 residues. V lost 3 bases, J lost 4 bases, and 13 bases lay in between. Germline CDR1 MDHEN, CDR2 SYDVKM. The CDR3, as DNA: TGTGCCAGCAGTTTTGTCGGCAAGGGGTACGAGCAGTACTTC. Translated: CASSFVGKGYEQYF.

The V and J genes are TRBV27 and TRBJ2-7; TRBD1 matches at 7 bases. Germline V lookup: CDR1 MNHEY, CDR2 SMNVEV (reference sequence). The trim removed 6 bases at V and 3 bases at J, leaving 17 bases unmatched. This CDR3 comprises 17 residues. Here the CDR3 reads CASRPADLNRGIYEQYF. Here the CDR3 DNA reads TGTGCCAGCAGGCCCGCGGATCTCAACAGGGGAATCTACGAGCAGTACTTC.

The count of this clone is one. V and J are TRBV9 and TRBJ1-1; perhaps TRBD1 as D (6 bases). Trimming left V 0 bases short and J 5 bases short, with 11 bases between. Germline V gene lookup returns CDR1 SGDLS and CDR2 YYNGEE. The length of the CDR3 is 14 residues. The CDR3: CASSVAGVVTEAFF. The CDR3 DNA is TGTGCCAGCAGCGTAGCAGGGGTCGTAACTGAAGCTTTCTTT.